This T cell receptor beta chain was profiled in a study of cytomegalovirus exposure and HLA in healthy donors. The PCR had 60 Vbeta and 13 Jbeta primers. The method was immunoSEQ multiplex PCR; TCRdb's version includes in-frame clones alone and lacks a portion of them. The sample has 95,000 to 120,000 clones; around 82% are singletons. The CDR3 runs to 15 residues. CDR1 and CDR2 from the germline V gene are PRHDT and FYEKMQ (reference sequence). V lost 4 bases, J lost 5 bases, and 18 bases lay in between. The source is a woman in her twenties or thirties in good health and CMV-seropositive. The V call is TRBV13, the J call TRBJ2-7; TRBD1 is a possible D gene (6 bases). Sequences were obtained from PBMCs. The CDR3 is CASSSGGAGADEQYF. As DNA, the CDR3 is TGTGCCAGCAGCTCAGGTGGGGCAGGGGCCGACGAGCAGTACTTC.